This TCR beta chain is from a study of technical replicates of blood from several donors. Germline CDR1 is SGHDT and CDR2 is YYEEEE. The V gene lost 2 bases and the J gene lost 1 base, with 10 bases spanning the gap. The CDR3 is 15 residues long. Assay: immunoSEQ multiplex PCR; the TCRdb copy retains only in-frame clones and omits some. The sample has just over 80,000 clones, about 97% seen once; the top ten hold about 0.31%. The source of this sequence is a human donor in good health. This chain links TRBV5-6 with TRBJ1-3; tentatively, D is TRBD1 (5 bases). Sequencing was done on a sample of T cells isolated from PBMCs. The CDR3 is CASSFGGGSGNTIYF. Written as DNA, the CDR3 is TGTGCCAGCAGCTTCGGCGGGGGGTCTGGAAACACCATATATTTT.